Shown below are 9 T cell receptor beta chains from a single sample sequenced in a study of T cell repertoires in cytomegalovirus infection. No antigen has been assigned to these receptors. A single record per CDR3 protein comes from TCRdb applying MiXCR to the reads. Among under 120,000 distinct CDR3 sequences listed, 35% to 50% were seen once. Sample: CD8+ T cells from cultured PBMCs, taken from culture after CMV antigen stimulation. These TCRs come from a human donor in good health (CMV status not recorded). Some clones in this sample may be carry-over from other donors' samples.

This clonotype was recorded a few times. The chain recombines TRBV9 with TRBJ1-1; no firm D call. The germline V gene encodes CDR1 SGDLS and CDR2 YYNGEE. The CDR3 is 14 amino acids. The V end lost 4 bases, the J end lost 3 bases, and 13 bases lay between the germline ends. The CDR3 loop reads CASSPGLRDTEAFF. CDR3 sequence (DNA): TGTGCCAGCAGCCCCGGGCTACGGGACACTGAAGCTTTCTTT.

This chain links TRBV4-2 with TRBJ1-5, with 8 bases fitting TRBD1. The V and J ends lost 1 base and 6 bases, in that order; junction bases with no gene match: 2. This CDR3 is 14 amino acids long. Germline CDR1 and CDR2: LGHNA and YNFKEQ. As DNA, the CDR3 is TGTGCCAGCAGCCAAGCCACAGGGGGTCAGCCCCAGCATTTT. This gives the protein CASSQATGGQPQHF.

This clonotype was detected once. The gene calls are TRBV29-1 and TRBJ2-7; the D gene is possibly TRBD1 (7 bases). The V end lost 5 bases, the J end lost 0 bases, and 14 bases lay between the germline ends. Germline V gene sequence: CDR1 SQVTM, CDR2 ANQGSEA. The CDR3 runs 14 residues. Here the CDR3 DNA reads TGCAGCGTTTTCGGAGGGACAGACTCCTACGAGCAGTACTTC. This codes for CSVFGGTDSYEQYF.

The chain couples TRBV12-3 or TRBV12-4 to TRBJ2-7, with D possibly TRBD1 on 7 matching bases. There are 15 residues in the CDR3. V was cut by 3 bases and J by 4 bases, with 16 bases left in between. The DNA of the CDR3 is TGTGCCAGCAGTTTTTTTCCCAGGGGGGCTTACGAGCAGTACTTC. The encoded protein is CASSFFPRGAYEQYF.

CDR3 region: CASSQLPGREADTQYF. The DNA of the CDR3 is TGCGCCAGCAGCCAGCTCCCGGGGAGAGAGGCAGATACGCAGTATTTT. The V call is TRBV4-3, the J call TRBJ2-3; D might be TRBD2 (5 bases). This CDR3 region has 16 residues. With 3 bases removed from V and 4 bases from J, the gap between germline ends came to 17 bases. Germline loops: CDR1 LGHNA, CDR2 YSLEER.

This clonotype has more than one count but fewer than ten. The J gene is TRBJ1-1, the V gene TRBV7-8; D is possibly TRBD1 (5 bases). The CDR3 is made up of 13 amino acids. In germline, CDR1 is SGHVS, CDR2 FQNEAQ. V lost 5 bases and J 6 bases, leaving 13 bases between the germline ends. The CDR3 here is CASSPGWRAEAFF. The CDR3 nucleotides read TGTGCCAGCAGCCCAGGGTGGAGGGCTGAAGCTTTCTTT.

This clonotype was recorded a few times. V usage is TRBV4-1 and J usage is TRBJ2-4; 10 bases fit TRBD1. V was pared by 1 base and J by 1 base, with 7 bases of the junction left unmatched. This CDR3 has 18 residues. Germline-derived CDR1 and CDR2 are MGHRA and YSYEKL. The chain's CDR3 is CASSQVLTGGAAKNIQYF. The CDR3 nucleotides are TGCGCCAGCAGCCAAGTCTTGACAGGGGGCGCGGCCAAAAACATTCAGTACTTC.

The V call is TRBV7-6, the J call TRBJ2-2; 11 nucleotides agree with TRBD1. Looked up from germline, CDR1 is SGHVS and CDR2 is FNYEAQ. V gave up 1 base and J gave up 4 bases; unmatched junction bases: 5. The CDR3 runs 17 residues. This CDR3 is CASSLGGQGAFTGELFF. The CDR3 bases are TGTGCCAGCAGCTTAGGAGGACAGGGGGCGTTCACCGGGGAGCTGTTTTTT.

The genes are TRBV27 and TRBJ1-5; D uncertain. CDR1 and CDR2 from the germline V gene are MNHEY and SMNVEV (reference sequence). The length of the CDR3 is 14 residues. V shed 1 base and J shed 3 bases, with 7 bases lying between them. Here the CDR3 DNA reads TGTGCCAGCAGTTTATATACGAACAATCAGCCCCAGCATTTT. Amino acids: CASSLYTNNQPQHF.